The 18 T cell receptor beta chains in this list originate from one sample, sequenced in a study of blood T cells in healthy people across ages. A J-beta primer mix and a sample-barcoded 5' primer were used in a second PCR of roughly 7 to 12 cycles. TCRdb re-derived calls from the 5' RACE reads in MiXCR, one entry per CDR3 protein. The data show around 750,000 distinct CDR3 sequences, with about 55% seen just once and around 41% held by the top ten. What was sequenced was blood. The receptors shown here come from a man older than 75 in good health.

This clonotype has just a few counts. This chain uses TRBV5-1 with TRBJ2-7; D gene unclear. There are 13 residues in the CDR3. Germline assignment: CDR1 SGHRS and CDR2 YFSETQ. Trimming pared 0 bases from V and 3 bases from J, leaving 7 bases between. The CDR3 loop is CASSLEVVYEQYF. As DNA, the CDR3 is TGCGCCAGCAGCTTGGAGGTTGTCTACGAGCAGTACTTC. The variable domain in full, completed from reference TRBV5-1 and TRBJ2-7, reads KAGVTQTPRYLIKTRGQQVTLSCSPISGHRSVSWYQQTPGQGLQFLFEYFSETQRNKGNFPGRFSGRQFSNSRSEMNVSTLELGDSALYLCASSLEVVYEQYFGPGTRLTVT.

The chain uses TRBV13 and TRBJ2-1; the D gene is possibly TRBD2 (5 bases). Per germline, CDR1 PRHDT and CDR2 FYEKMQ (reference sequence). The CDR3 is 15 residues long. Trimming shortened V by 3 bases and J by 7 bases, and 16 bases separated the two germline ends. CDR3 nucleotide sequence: TGTGCCAGCAGCTTTAGAGCCAGCACGGGAAATGAGCAGTTCTTC. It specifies CASSFRASTGNEQFF.

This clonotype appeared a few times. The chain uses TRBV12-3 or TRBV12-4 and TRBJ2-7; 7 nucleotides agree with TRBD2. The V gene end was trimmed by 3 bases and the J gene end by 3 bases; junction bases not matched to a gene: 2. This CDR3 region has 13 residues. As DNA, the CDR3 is TGTGCCAGCAGTTTTTCTAGCGGCTACGAGCAGTACTTC. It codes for CASSFSSGYEQYF.

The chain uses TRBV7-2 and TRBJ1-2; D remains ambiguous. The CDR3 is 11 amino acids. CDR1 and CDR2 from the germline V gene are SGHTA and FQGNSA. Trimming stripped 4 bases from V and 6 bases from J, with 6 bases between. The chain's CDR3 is CASSWKHGYTF. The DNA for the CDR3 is TGTGCCAGCAGCTGGAAACATGGCTACACCTTC.

This chain's CDR3 is CASPRPGSSYEQYF. CDR3 in DNA: TGTGCCAGCCCCCGGCCAGGGTCCTCCTACGAGCAGTACTTC. The chain combines TRBV27 with TRBJ2-7, with D perhaps TRBD1 (5 bases). The CDR3 contains 14 residues. V lost 8 bases and J lost 0, with 14 bases in between. The germline V gene encodes CDR1 MNHEY and CDR2 SMNVEV (reference sequence).

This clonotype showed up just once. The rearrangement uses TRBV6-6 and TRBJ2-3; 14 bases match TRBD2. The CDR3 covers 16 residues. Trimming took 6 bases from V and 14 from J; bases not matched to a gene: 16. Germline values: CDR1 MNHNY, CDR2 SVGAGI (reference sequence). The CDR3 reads CASRPGLAGGRRYAYF. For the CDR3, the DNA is TGTGCCAGCAGACCCGGACTAGCGGGAGGTCGGAGATACGCGTATTTT.

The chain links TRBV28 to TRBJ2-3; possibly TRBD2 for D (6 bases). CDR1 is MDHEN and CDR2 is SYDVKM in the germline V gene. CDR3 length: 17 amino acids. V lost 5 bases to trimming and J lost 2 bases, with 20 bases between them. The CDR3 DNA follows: TGTGCCAGCAGTAAAAACAAGGAGGGAATGCACACAGATACGCAGTATTTT. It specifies CASSKNKEGMHTDTQYF.

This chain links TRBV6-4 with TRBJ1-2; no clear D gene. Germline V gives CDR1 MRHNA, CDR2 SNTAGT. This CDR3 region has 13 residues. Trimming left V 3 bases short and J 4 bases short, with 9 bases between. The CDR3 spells CASSEEVFYGYTF. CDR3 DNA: TGTGCCAGCAGTGAGGAGGTTTTCTATGGCTACACCTTC.

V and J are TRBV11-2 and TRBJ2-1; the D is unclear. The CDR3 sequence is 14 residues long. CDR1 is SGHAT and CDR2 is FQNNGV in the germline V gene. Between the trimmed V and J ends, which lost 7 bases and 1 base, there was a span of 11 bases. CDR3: CASTIDLSYNEQFF. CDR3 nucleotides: TGTGCCAGCACCATAGACCTTTCCTACAATGAGCAGTTCTTC. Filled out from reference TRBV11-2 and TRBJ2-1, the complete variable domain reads EAGVAQSPRYKIIEKRQSVAFWCNPISGHATLYWYQQILGQGPKLLIQFQNNGVVDDSQLPKDRFSAERLKGVDSTLKIQPAKLEDSAVYLCASTIDLSYNEQFFGPGTRLTVL.

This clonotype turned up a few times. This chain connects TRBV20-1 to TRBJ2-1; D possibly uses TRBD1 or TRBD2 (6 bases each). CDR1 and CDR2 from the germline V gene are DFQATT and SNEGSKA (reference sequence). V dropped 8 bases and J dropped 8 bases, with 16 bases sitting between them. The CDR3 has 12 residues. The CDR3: CSTDPGGDEQFF. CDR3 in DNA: TGCAGTACCGACCCCGGGGGCGATGAGCAGTTCTTC.

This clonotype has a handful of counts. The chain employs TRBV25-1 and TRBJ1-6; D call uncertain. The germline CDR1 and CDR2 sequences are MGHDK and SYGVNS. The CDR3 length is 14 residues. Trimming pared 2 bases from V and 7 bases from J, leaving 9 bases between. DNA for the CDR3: TGTGCCAGCAGTGAACGGGGAGGAAATTCACCCCTCCACTTT. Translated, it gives CASSERGGNSPLHF. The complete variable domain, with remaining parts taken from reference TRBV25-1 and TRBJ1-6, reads EADIYQTPRYLVIGTGKKITLECSQTMGHDKMYWYQQDPGMELHLIHYSYGVNSTEKGDLSSESTVSRIRTEHFPLTLESARPSHTSQYLCASSERGGNSPLHFGNGTRLTVT.

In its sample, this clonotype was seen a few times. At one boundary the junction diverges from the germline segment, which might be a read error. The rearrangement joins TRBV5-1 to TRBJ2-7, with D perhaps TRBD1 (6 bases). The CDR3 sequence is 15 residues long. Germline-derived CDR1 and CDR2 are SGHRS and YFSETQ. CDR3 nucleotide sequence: TGCGCCAGCAGCGGCACCGGGACACCCTCCCACGAGCAGTACTTC. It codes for CASSGTGTPSHEQYF. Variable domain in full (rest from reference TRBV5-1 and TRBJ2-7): KAGVTQTPRYLIKTRGQQVTLSCSPISGHRSVSWYQQTPGQGLQFLFEYFSETQRNKGNFPGRFSGRQFSNSRSEMNVSTLELGDSALYLCASSGTGTPSHEQYFGPGTRLTVT.

CDR3 loop: CASSAQGATYEQYF. CDR3 in DNA: TGTGCCAGCAGCGCCCAGGGTGCCACCTACGAGCAGTACTTC. The rearrangement joins TRBV2 to TRBJ2-4; D might be TRBD1 (5 bases). The DNA end favors TRBJ2-7, so the J call may be wrong. The CDR3 has 14 amino acids. The V gene's germline CDR1 is SNHLY and CDR2 FYNNEI.

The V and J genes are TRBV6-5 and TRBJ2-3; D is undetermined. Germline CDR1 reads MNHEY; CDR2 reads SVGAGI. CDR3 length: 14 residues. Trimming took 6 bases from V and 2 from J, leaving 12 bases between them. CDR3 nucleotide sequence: TGTGCCAGCAGACCCGACACCTTCACAGATACGCAGTATTTT. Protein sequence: CASRPDTFTDTQYF.

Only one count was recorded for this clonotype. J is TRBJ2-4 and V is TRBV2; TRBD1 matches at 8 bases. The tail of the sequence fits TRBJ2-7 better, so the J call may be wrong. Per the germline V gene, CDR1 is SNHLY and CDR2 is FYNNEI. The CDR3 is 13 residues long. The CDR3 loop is CASRTGERNEQYF. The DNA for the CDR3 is TGTGCCAGCAGGACAGGGGAAAGGAACGAGCAGTACTTC.

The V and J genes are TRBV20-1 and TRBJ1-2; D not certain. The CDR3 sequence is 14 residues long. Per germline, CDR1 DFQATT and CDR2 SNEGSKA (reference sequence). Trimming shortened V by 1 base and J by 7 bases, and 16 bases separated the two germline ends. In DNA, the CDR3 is TGCAGTGCTAGAGTGATGGAGGTTACGGCTGGCTACACCTTC. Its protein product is CSARVMEVTAGYTF.

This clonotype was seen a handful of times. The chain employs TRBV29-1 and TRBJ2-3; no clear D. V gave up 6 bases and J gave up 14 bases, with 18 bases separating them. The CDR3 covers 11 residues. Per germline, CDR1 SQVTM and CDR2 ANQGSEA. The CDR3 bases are TGCAGCGTCGTTACAATGGGATACGCGTATTTT. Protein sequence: CSVVTMGYAYF.

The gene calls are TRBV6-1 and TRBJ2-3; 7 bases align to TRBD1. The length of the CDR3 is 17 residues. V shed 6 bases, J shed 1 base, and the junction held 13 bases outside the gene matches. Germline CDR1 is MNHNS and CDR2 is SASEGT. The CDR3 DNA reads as TGTGCCAGCAGCCTACAGGGGCTGGGGGAAGGCACAGATACGCAGTATTTT. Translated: CASSLQGLGEGTDTQYF.